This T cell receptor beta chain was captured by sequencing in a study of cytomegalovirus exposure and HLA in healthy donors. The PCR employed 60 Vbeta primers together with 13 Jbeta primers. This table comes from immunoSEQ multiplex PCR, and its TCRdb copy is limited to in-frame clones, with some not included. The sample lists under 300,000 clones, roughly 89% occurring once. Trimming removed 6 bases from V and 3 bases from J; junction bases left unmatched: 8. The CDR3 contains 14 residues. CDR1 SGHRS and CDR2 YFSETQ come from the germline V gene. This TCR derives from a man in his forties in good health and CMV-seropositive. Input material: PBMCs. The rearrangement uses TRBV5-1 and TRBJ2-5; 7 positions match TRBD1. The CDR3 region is CASTQQGWEETQYF. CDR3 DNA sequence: TGCGCCAGCACGCAACAGGGGTGGGAAGAGACCCAGTACTTC.